The T cell receptor (beta chain) described here comes from a study of cytomegalovirus exposure and HLA in healthy donors. Study summary: The 120 or so validation repertoires, a later analysis reported, used the same platform as the roughly 710 first-cohort repertoires.

TCRdb keeps only in-frame clones here, not all; method: immunoSEQ multiplex PCR. The sample records fewer than 90,000 clones, 84% being singletons. With respect to this clone: Its antigen is not identified.

CDR1 is SGHAT, CDR2 FQNNGV, per germline. With 1 base removed from V and 4 bases from J, the gap between germline ends came to 14 bases. CDR3 length: 16 amino acids. Findings of the study overall: It was reportedly the case that the classifier diagnosed cytomegalovirus status with high specificity and sensitivity. The study labeled 150 to 200 TCR beta chains cytomegalovirus-associated. Subsequent analysis revealed that first-cohort TCR clusters tended to co-occur in the 120 or so validation repertoires.

The chain has TRBV11-2 and TRBJ2-1, with a possible D match to TRBD2 (6 bases). Sequencing was carried out using PBMCs. This receptor was identified in a woman in her late teens or twenties in good health and CMV-seropositive. Here the CDR3 DNA reads TGTGCCAGCAGCTTAGGGGGCTATGCGGGGTACAATGAGCAGTTCTTC. Translating gives CASSLGGYAGYNEQFF.